This TCR beta chain was identified during a study of beta chain features in type 1 diabetes. General observations from the study: It was not settled here whether HLA type affects TCRB rearrangement.

Germline CDR1 and CDR2: SGHAT and FQDESV (reference sequence). The CDR3 length is 15 residues. V lost 3 bases and J lost 2; bases outside the gene matches: 4. On this clone: Its specificity is not known.

The sequenced template was cDNA made from the entire isolated RNA. Profiled with immunoSEQ multiplex PCR; TCRdb holds only in-frame clones, not every one. The sample lists over 150,000 clones; around 13% were seen once. V gene TRBV11-1 combines with J gene TRBJ2-5, with 9 bases lining up with TRBD2. The origin of this receptor is a woman younger than 35 in good health. The sample was central memory CD4+ T cells from blood. The CDR3 protein is CASSFGAGGQETQYF. In DNA form, the CDR3 reads TGTGCCAGCAGCTTCGGAGCGGGAGGTCAAGAGACCCAGTACTTC.